This TCR beta chain came from a study of PD-1 blockade in mismatch repair-deficient tumors. Some clones are missing from TCRdb's copy, which holds only in-frame ones; the method was immunoSEQ multiplex PCR. The sample shows about 120,000 clones, more than 70% of them seen only once. A few pembrolizumab responders had their TCRs sequenced. This CDR3 region has 12 residues. Germline values: CDR1 MNHEY, CDR2 SMNVEV (reference sequence). The V and J ends lost 6 bases and 6 bases respectively, with 12 bases between them. Concerning this clone itself: Other DNA sequences from this sample encode an identical CDR3 as well.

The chain uses TRBV27 and TRBJ2-7; D might be TRBD2 (6 bases). Source: peripheral blood, taken approximately 73 weeks after starting pembrolizumab. The clonotype comes from an adult with mismatch repair-deficient cancer. The CDR3 DNA follows: TGTGCCAGCAGCCCACCCGGGGGCGAGCAGTACTTC. Its translation is CASSPPGGEQYF.